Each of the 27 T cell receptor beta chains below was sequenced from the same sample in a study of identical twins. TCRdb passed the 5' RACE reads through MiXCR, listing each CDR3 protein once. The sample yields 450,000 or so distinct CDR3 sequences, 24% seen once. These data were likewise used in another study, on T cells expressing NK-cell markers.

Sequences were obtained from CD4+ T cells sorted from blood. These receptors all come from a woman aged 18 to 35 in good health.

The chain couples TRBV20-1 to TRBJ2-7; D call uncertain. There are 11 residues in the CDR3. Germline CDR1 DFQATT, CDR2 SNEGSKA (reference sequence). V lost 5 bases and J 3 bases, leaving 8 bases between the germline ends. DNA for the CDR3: TGCAGTGCTGCCAACCTCTACGAGCAGTACTTC. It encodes CSAANLYEQYF.

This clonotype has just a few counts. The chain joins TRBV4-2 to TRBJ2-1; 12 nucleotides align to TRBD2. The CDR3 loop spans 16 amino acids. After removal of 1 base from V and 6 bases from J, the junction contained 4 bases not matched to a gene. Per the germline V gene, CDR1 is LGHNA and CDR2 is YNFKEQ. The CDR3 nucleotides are TGTGCCAGCAGCCAAGGGACTAGCGGGACACTCAATGAGCAGTTCTTC. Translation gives CASSQGTSGTLNEQFF.

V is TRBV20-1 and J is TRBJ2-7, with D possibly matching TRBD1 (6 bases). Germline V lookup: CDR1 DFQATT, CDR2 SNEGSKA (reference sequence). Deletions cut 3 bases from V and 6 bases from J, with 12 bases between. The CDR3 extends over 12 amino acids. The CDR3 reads CSASPVGGEQYF. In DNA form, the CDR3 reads TGCAGTGCTAGTCCCGTAGGGGGCGAGCAGTACTTC.

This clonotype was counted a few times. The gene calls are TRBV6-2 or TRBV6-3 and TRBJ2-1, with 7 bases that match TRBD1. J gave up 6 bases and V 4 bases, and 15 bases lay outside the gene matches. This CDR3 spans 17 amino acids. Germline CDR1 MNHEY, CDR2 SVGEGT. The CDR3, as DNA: TGTGCCAGCAGTTCCCGACAGGGTTCGGTCCGTGGCAATGAGCAGTTCTTC. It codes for CASSSRQGSVRGNEQFF.

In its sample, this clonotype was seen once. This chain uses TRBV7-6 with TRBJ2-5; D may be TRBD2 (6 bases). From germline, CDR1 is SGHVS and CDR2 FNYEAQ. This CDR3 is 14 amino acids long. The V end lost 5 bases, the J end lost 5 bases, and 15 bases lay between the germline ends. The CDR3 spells CASSPHAGRETQYF. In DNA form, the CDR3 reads TGTGCCAGCAGCCCCCATGCGGGGCGGGAGACCCAGTACTTC.

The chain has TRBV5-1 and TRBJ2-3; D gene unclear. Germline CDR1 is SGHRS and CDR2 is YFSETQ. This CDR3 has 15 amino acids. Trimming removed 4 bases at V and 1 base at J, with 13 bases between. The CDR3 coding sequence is TGCGCCAGCAGCACGGACGTACCCCGCACAGATACGCAGTATTTT. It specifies CASSTDVPRTDTQYF.

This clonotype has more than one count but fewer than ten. This chain's CDR3 is CASSLVASARGLFF. As DNA, the CDR3 is TGTGCCAGCAGCTTGGTCGCATCCGCCCGTGGGCTGTTTTTT. The rearrangement links TRBV5-6 to TRBJ2-2, with no clear D. The CDR3 spans 14 residues. Germline V CDR1 and CDR2: SGHDT, YYEEEE. The V end was cut by 0 bases, the J end by 13 bases, with 16 bases between.

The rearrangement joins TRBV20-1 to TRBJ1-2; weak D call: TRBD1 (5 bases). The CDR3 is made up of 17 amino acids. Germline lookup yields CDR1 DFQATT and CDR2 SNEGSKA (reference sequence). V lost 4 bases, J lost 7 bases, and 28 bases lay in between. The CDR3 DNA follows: TGCAGTGCTATCCCACATAACGCGCGTGGGGGATTCCGTGGCTACACCTTC. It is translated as CSAIPHNARGGFRGYTF.

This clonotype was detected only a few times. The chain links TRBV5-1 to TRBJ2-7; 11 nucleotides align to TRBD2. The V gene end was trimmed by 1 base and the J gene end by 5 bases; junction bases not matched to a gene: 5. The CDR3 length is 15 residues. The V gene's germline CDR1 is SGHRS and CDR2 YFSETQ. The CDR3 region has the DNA TGCGCCAGCAGCTTGCAACTAGCGGGAGTCAACGAGCAGTACTTC. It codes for CASSLQLAGVNEQYF. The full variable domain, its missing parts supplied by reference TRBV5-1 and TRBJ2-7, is KAGVTQTPRYLIKTRGQQVTLSCSPISGHRSVSWYQQTPGQGLQFLFEYFSETQRNKGNFPGRFSGRQFSNSRSEMNVSTLELGDSALYLCASSLQLAGVNEQYFGPGTRLTVT.

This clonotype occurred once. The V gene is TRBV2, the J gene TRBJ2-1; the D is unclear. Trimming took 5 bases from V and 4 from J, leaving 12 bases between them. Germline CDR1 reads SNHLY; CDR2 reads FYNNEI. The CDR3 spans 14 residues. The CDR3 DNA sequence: TGTGCCAGCAGTATGACCGGCCCTTACAATGAGCAGTTCTTC. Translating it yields CASSMTGPYNEQFF.

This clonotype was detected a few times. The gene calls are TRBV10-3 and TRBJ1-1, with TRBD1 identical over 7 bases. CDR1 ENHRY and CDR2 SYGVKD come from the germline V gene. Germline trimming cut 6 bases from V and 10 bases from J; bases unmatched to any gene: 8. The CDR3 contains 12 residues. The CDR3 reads CAIRVDRASAFF. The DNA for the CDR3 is TGTGCCATCAGAGTTGACAGGGCCTCAGCTTTCTTT.

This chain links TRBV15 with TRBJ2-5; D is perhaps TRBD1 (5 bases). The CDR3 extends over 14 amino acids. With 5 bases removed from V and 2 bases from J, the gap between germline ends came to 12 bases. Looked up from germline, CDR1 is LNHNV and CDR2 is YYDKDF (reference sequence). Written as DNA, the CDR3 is TGTGCCACCAGCGGAAGGGGCGGACAAGAGACCCAGTACTTC. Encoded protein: CATSGRGGQETQYF.

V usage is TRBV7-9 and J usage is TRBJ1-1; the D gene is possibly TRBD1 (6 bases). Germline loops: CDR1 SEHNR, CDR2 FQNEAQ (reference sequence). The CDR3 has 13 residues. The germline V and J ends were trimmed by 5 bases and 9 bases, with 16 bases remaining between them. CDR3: CASSQNGGGKAFF. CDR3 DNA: TGTGCCAGCAGCCAAAATGGAGGGGGAAAAGCTTTCTTT.

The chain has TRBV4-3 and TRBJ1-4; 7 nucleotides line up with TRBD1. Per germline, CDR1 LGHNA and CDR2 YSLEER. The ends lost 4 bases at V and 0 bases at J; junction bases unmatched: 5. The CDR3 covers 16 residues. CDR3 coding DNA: TGCGCCAGCAGCCCCCGGGACAGTTCAACTAATGAAAAACTGTTTTTT. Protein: CASSPRDSSTNEKLFF.

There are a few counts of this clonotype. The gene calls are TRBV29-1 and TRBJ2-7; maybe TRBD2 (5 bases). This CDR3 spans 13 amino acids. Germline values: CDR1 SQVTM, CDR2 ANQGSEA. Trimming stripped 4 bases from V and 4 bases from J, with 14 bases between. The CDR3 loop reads CSVARAIGYEQYF. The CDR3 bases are TGCAGCGTTGCGCGGGCCATAGGATACGAGCAGTACTTC.

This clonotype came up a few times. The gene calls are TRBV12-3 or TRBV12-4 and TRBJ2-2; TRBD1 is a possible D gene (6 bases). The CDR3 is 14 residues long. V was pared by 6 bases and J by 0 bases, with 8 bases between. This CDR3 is CASRQGANTGELFF. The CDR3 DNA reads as TGTGCCAGCAGACAGGGCGCGAACACCGGGGAGCTGTTTTTT.

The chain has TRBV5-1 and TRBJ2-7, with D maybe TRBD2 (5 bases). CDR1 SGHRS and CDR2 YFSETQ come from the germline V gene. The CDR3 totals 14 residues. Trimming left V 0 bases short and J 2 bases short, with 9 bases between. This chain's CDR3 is CASSLARTPYEQYF. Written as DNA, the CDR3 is TGCGCCAGCAGCTTGGCCCGGACTCCCTACGAGCAGTACTTC.

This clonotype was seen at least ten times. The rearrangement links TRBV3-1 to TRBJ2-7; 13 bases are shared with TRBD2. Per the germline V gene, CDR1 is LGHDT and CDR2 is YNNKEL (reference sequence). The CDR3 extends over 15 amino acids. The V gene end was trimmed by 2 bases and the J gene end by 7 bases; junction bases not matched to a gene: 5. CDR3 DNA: TGTGCCAGCAGCCAAACGGGACTAGCGGGAAAGGAGCAGTACTTC. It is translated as CASSQTGLAGKEQYF.

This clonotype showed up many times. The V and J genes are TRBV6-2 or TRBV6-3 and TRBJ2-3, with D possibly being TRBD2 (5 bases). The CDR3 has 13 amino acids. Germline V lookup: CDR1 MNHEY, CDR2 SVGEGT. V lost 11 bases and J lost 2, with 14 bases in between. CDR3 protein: CAGNSGNTDTQYF. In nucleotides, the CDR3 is TGTGCCGGCAACTCCGGGAACACAGATACGCAGTATTTT.

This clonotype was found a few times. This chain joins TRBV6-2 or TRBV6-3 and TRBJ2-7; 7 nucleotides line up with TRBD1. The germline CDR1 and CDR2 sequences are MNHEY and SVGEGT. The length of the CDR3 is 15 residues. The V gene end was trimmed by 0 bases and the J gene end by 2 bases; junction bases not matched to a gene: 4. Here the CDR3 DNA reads TGTGCCAGCAGTTACTCAAAGGGACAGACCTACGAGCAGTACTTC. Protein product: CASSYSKGQTYEQYF.

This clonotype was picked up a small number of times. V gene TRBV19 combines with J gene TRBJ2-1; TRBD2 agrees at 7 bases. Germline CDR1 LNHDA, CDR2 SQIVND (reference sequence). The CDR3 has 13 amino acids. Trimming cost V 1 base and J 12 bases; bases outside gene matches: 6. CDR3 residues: CASSIVPQRGQFF. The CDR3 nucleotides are TGTGCCAGTAGTATAGTACCCCAGCGGGGGCAGTTCTTC.

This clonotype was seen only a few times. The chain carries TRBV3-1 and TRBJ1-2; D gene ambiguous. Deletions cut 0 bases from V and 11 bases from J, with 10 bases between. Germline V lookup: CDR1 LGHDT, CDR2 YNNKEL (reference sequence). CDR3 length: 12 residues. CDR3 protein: CASSQDYLGYTF. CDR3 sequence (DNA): TGTGCCAGCAGCCAAGATTATCTGGGATACACCTTC.

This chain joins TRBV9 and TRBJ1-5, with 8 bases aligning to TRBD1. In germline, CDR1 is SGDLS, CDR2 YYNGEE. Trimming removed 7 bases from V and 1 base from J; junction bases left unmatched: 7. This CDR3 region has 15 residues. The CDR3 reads CASASGGSSNQPQHF. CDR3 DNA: TGTGCCAGCGCCTCAGGGGGCTCCAGCAATCAGCCCCAGCATTTT.

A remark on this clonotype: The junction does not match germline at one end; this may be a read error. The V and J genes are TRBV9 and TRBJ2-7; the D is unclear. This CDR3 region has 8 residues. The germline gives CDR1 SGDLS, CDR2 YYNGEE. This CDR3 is CASSFTPF. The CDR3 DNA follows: TGTGCCAGCAGCTTCACCCCATTC.

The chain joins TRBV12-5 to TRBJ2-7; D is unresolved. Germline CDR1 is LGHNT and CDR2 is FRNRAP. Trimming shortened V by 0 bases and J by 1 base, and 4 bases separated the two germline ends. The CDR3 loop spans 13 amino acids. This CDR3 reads CASGLVESYEQYF. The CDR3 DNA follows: TGTGCTAGTGGTTTGGTAGAATCCTACGAGCAGTACTTC. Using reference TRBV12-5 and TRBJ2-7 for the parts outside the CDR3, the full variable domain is DARVTQTPRHKVTEMGQEVTMRCQPILGHNTVFWYRQTMMQGLELLAYFRNRAPLDDSGMPKDRFSAEMPDATLATLKIQPSEPRDSAVYFCASGLVESYEQYFGPGTRLTVT.

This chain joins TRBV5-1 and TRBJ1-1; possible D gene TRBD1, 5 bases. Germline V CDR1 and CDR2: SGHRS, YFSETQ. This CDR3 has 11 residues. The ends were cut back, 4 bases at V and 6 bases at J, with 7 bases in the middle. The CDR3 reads CASSMGPEAFF. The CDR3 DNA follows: TGCGCCAGCAGCATGGGACCTGAAGCTTTCTTT.

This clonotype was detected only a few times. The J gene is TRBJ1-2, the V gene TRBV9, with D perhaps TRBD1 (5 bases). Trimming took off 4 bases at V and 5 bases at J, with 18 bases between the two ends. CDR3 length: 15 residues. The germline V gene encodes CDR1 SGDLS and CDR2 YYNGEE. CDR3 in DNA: TGTGCCAGCAGCACTGGGGCCGGACGTCGGTATGGCTACACCTTC. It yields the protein CASSTGAGRRYGYTF.